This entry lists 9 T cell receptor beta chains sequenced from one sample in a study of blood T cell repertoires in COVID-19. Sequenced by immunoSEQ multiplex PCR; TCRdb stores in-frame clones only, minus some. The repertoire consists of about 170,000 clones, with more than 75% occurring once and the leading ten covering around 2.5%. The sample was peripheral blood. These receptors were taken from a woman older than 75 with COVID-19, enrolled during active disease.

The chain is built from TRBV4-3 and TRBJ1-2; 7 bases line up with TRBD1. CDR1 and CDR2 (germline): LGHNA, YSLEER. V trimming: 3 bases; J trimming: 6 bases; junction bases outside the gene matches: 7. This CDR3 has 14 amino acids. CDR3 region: CASSQDLTGHGYTF. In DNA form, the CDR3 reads TGCGCCAGCAGCCAGGACTTGACAGGGCATGGCTACACCTTC.

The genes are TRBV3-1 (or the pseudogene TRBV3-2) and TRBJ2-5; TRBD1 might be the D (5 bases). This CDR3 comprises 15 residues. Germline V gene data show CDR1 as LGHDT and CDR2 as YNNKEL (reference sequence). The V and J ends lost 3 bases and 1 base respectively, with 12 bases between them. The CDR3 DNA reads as TGTGCCAGCAGCCAGTATCGGCAGGGCCAAGAGACCCAGTACTTC. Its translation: CASSQYRQGQETQYF.

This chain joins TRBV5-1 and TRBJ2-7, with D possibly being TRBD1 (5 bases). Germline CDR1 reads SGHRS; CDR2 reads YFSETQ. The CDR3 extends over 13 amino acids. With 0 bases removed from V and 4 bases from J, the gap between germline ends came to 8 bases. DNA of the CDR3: TGCGCCAGCAGCTTGGCCGCAGGGTACGAGCAGTACTTC. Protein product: CASSLAAGYEQYF.

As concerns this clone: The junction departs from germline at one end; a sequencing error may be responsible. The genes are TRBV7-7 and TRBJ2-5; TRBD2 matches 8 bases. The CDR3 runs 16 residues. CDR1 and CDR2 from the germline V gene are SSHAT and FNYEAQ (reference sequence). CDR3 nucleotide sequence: TGTGCTAGCAGCCCTACAATTGCGGGAGGTTTAGAGACCCAGTACTTC. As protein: CASSPTIAGGLETQYF.

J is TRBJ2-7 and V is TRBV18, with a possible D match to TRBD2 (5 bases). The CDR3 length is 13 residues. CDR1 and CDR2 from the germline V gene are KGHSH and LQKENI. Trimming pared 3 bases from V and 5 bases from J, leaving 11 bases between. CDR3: CASSPEDWDEQYF. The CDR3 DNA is TGTGCCAGCTCACCTGAGGACTGGGACGAGCAGTACTTC.

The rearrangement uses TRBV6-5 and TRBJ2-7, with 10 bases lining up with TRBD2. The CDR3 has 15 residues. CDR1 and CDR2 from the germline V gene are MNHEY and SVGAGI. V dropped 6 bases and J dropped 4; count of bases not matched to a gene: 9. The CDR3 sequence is CASSQRTSGNYEQYF. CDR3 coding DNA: TGTGCCAGCAGCCAAAGGACTAGCGGCAATTACGAGCAGTACTTC.

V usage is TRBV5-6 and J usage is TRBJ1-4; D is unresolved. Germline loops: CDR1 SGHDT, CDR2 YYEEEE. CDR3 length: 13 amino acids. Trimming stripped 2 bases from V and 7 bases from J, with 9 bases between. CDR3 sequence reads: CASSFLTAEKLFF. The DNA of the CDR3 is TGTGCCAGCAGCTTTCTCACAGCTGAAAAACTGTTTTTT.

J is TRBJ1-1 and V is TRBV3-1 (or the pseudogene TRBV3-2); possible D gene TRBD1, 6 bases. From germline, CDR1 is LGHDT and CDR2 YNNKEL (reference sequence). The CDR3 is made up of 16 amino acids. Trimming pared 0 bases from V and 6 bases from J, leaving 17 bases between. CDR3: CASSQDTLQGSAEAFF. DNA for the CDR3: TGTGCCAGCAGCCAAGACACTTTACAGGGAAGCGCTGAAGCTTTCTTT.

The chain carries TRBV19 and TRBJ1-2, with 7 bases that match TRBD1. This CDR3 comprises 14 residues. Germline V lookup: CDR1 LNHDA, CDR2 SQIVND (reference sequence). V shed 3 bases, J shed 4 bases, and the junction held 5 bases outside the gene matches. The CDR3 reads CASSITGALYGYTF. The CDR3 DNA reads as TGTGCCAGTAGTATTACAGGGGCCCTCTATGGCTACACCTTC. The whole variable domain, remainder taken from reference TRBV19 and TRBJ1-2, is DGGITQSPKYLFRKEGQNVTLSCEQNLNHDAMYWYRQDPGQGLRLIYYSQIVNDFQKGDIAEGYSVSREKKESFPLTVTSAQKNPTAFYLCASSITGALYGYTFGSGTRLTVV.